This is a list of T cell receptor beta chains from one sample in a study of control samples from healthy donors and cancer patients. Repertoires were generated with immunoSEQ multiplex PCR, while TCRdb's copy carries only in-frame clones and drops some. The table lists some 65,000 clones, approximately 80% of them singletons, with about 3.1% in the top ten. Sequencing was performed on PBMCs. Receptor source: a woman aged 45 to 65 with lung cancer. Both conserved end residues are trimmed from each CDR3. D genes are given only for firm matches.

j_call,v_call,d_call,cdr3_aa
TRBJ1-2,TRBV29-1,TRBD1,SVDEGADYGYT
TRBJ2-7,TRBV30,.,AWSAHVSQGLSYEQY
TRBJ1-1,TRBV3-1/TRBV3-2,.,ASSYSRAGTEAF
TRBJ1-1,TRBV3-1/TRBV3-2,.,ASSEMGNTEAF
TRBJ1-1,TRBV7-9,.,ASSLDLAEAF
TRBJ1-5,TRBV30,TRBD1,AWSVGWTGASNQPQH
TRBJ1-2,TRBV5-4,.,ASSFEDNYGYT
TRBJ1-1,TRBV9,TRBD1,ASSVAGTATEAF
TRBJ1-1,TRBV6-5,TRBD1,ASSLQSGQGVPEAF
TRBJ2-7,TRBV7-2,.,ASSFWSGNLYEQY
TRBJ1-5,TRBV18,TRBD1,ASSPTGQGNQPQH
TRBJ2-1,TRBV7-3,TRBD2,ASSSIAGGNEQF
TRBJ1-1,TRBV25-1,.,ASSAGKKAF
TRBJ2-7,TRBV28,.,ASSFPLWDTSSYEQY
TRBJ1-1,TRBV6-6,.,ASSYEGRGPNTEAF
TRBJ2-7,TRBV6-5,TRBD1,ASFPRQGSYEQY
TRBJ2-5,TRBV7-2,.,ASSLGTGGETQY
TRBJ2-1,TRBV27,.,ASSLGGWNEQF
TRBJ2-7,TRBV28,TRBD2,ASSRTSGSSYEQY
TRBJ1-2,TRBV5-1,TRBD1,ASSWGETGGHGGYT
TRBJ1-5,TRBV6-2/TRBV6-3,.,ASSYEGNQPQH
TRBJ2-3,TRBV7-9,TRBD2,ASSYPGLAGGTDTQY
TRBJ2-3,TRBV14,TRBD2,ASSQLPGLSTDTQY
TRBJ1-1,TRBV30,TRBD1,AWSGQQGAGTEAF
TRBJ1-2,TRBV28,.,ASIPGGGYYGYT
TRBJ2-5,TRBV25-1,.,ASSDFGETQY
TRBJ1-2,TRBV12-3/TRBV12-4,.,ASRGLSFNGYT
TRBJ2-3,TRBV6-5,TRBD1,ASSWDSGDTQY
TRBJ2-7,TRBV27,TRBD1,ASRRDRATYEQY
TRBJ2-5,TRBV7-2,TRBD2,ASSLAPPLSGGSKKETQY
TRBJ2-7,TRBV27,.,ATQLGPNYEQY
TRBJ1-3,TRBV5-1,.,ASSLGGTYSGNTIY
TRBJ1-1,TRBV9,.,ASSVAPVGGTEAF
TRBJ2-1,TRBV24-1,.,ATRTNRVLGDEQF
TRBJ2-2,TRBV5-4,.,ASSPPPGTTGELF
TRBJ1-5,TRBV2,.,ASSVGDSGNQPQH
TRBJ1-6,TRBV29-1,.,SVQTSSVGSPLH
TRBJ1-1,TRBV11-3,TRBD1,ASSLGAGGNTEAF
TRBJ2-1,TRBV7-6,TRBD2,ASSSPVLGGTSGSNEQF
TRBJ2-7,TRBV28,.,ASTRGKGYEQY
TRBJ1-2,TRBV4-1,.,ASSQGADDGYT
TRBJ2-3,TRBV7-9,.,ASSLMPGTQY
TRBJ1-1,TRBV10-3,TRBD1,AISARGMNTEAF